Below, 13 T cell receptor beta chains from the same sample are listed, as sequenced in a study of cytotoxic CD8 clonotypes in ibrutinib-treated CLL. TCRdb keeps only in-frame clones here, not all; method: immunoSEQ multiplex PCR. The sample yields under 150,000 clones, approximately 90% seen once. This sample comprised PBMCs, obtained after 12 months of ibrutinib treatment. All receptors derive from a human donor with chronic lymphocytic leukemia.

The V and J genes are TRBV7-9 and TRBJ2-7, with TRBD2 matching over 9 bases. Germline V gene sequence: CDR1 SEHNR, CDR2 FQNEAQ (reference sequence). Germline trimming cut 3 bases from V and 4 bases from J; bases unmatched to any gene: 7. This CDR3 contains 15 residues. CDR3 protein: CASSFPASGNYEQYF. CDR3 in DNA: TGTGCCAGCAGCTTTCCGGCTAGCGGGAATTACGAGCAGTACTTC.

This clone was recorded only once. The chain recombines TRBV6-6 with TRBJ1-4; the match to TRBD1 covers 8 bases. Germline assignment: CDR1 MNHNY and CDR2 SVGAGI (reference sequence). The CDR3 has 14 residues. V shed 6 bases and J 8 bases; nucleotides not matched to a gene: 8. This CDR3 reads CASRRSGGEEKLFF. As DNA, the CDR3 is TGTGCCAGCAGGAGATCAGGGGGCGAAGAAAAACTGTTTTTT.

The rearrangement links TRBV27 to TRBJ2-7, with TRBD2 matching 14 bases. Germline assignment: CDR1 MNHEY and CDR2 SMNVEV (reference sequence). With V trimmed by 8 bases and J by 7 bases, 16 bases remained unmatched. This CDR3 spans 17 amino acids. The CDR3 coding sequence is TGTGCCAGCTCCACCCAACCGGGACTAGCGGGAGTGGGGGAGCAGTACTTC. Amino acid sequence: CASSTQPGLAGVGEQYF.

The V gene is TRBV7-3, the J gene TRBJ2-7; possible D gene TRBD2, 5 bases. CDR1 and CDR2 from the germline V gene are SGHTA and FQGTGA. The CDR3 totals 17 residues. Trimming stripped 4 bases from V and 0 bases from J, with 19 bases between. CDR3 loop: CASSSIPCLRDSYEQYF. The CDR3 coding sequence is TGTGCCAGCAGCTCGATTCCCTGTTTGAGGGACTCCTACGAGCAGTACTTC.

This chain's CDR3 is CASSPGLAGGPLHEQFF. Here the CDR3 DNA reads TGTGCCAGCAGCCCGGGACTAGCGGGAGGGCCGCTCCATGAGCAGTTCTTC. The chain carries TRBV2 and TRBJ2-1; 16 nucleotides align to TRBD2. CDR1 and CDR2 (germline): SNHLY, FYNNEI. V gave up 6 bases and J gave up 8 bases; unmatched junction bases: 10. The CDR3 is made up of 17 amino acids.

J is TRBJ1-2 and V is TRBV28; maybe TRBD1 (5 bases). Germline V gene lookup returns CDR1 MDHEN and CDR2 SYDVKM. The CDR3 has 15 residues. V lost 6 bases and J lost 4, with 18 bases in between. CDR3 loop: CASSPAVRGAYGYTF. As DNA, the CDR3 is TGTGCCAGCAGCCCCGCGGTAAGGGGAGCCTATGGCTACACCTTC.

About this clone itself: One junction end disagrees with the germline gene, perhaps due to a read error. This chain connects TRBV28 to TRBJ2-1, with D possibly being TRBD1 or TRBD2 (6 bases each). The CDR3 length is 18 residues. Germline assignment: CDR1 MDHEN and CDR2 SYDVKM. CDR3 residues: CASSYLGGGPPPHGKDLF. The CDR3 DNA reads TGTGCCAGCAGTTACCTAGGGGGAGGTCCGCCACCCCACGGAAAAGATCTCTTC.

This clone was counted a few times. V is TRBV28 and J is TRBJ1-5; 9 bases are shared with TRBD1. The V and J ends lost 6 bases and 4 bases, in that order; junction bases with no gene match: 7. This CDR3 comprises 15 residues. The germline CDR1 and CDR2 sequences are MDHEN and SYDVKM. CDR3 sequence: CASSPGDRDNQPQHF. Here the CDR3 DNA reads TGTGCCAGCAGCCCCGGGGACAGGGATAATCAGCCCCAGCATTTT.

This chain connects TRBV28 to TRBJ2-4; the D gene is possibly TRBD1 (5 bases). V dropped 6 bases and J dropped 0 bases, with 12 bases sitting between them. CDR3 length: 15 residues. Germline CDR1 and CDR2: MDHEN and SYDVKM. Here the CDR3 reads CASSGHGVAKNIQYF. DNA of the CDR3: TGTGCCAGCAGCGGACATGGGGTAGCCAAAAACATTCAGTACTTC.

V gene TRBV7-3 combines with J gene TRBJ2-5; D uncertain. The V end was cut by 3 bases, the J end by 3 bases, with 8 bases between. CDR1 SGHTA and CDR2 FQGTGA come from the germline V gene. The CDR3 length is 13 residues. CDR3 region: CASSFGREETQYF. The CDR3 DNA is TGTGCCAGCAGCTTTGGACGGGAAGAGACCCAGTACTTC.

V usage is TRBV5-6 and J usage is TRBJ2-7, with a possible D match to TRBD1 (6 bases). Germline CDR1 is SGHDT and CDR2 is YYEEEE. This CDR3 contains 12 residues. Trimming left V 1 base short and J 6 bases short, with 8 bases between. The CDR3 nucleotides read TGTGCCAGCAGCTTGACAGGGATCGAGCAGTACTTC. Encoded protein: CASSLTGIEQYF.

The chain is built from TRBV13 and TRBJ2-7; 9 bases are a match to TRBD1. CDR1 and CDR2 (germline): PRHDT, FYEKMQ (reference sequence). V lost 3 bases to trimming and J lost 3 bases; unmatched junction nucleotides: 6. The CDR3 covers 15 residues. The CDR3 sequence is CASSLGGQGLYEQYF. The CDR3 DNA follows: TGTGCCAGCAGCTTGGGGGGACAGGGACTCTACGAGCAGTACTTC.

This chain connects TRBV5-1 to TRBJ2-7; D is possibly TRBD1 or TRBD2 (5 bases each). CDR1 and CDR2 (germline): SGHRS, YFSETQ. V shed 0 bases and J shed 2 bases, with 9 bases lying between them. CDR3 size: 14 residues. CDR3 region: CASSLVTGPYEQYF. In nucleotides, the CDR3 is TGCGCCAGCAGCTTGGTTACGGGACCCTACGAGCAGTACTTC.